The 6 T cell receptor beta chains below come from one sample, sequenced in a study of blood T cell repertoires in COVID-19. Clones were read by immunoSEQ multiplex PCR, and TCRdb kept only the in-frame ones, dropping some. The table shows around 170,000 clones, with roughly 75% occurring only once. Sequenced material: peripheral blood. The receptor set was obtained from a man aged 65 to 85 with active or convalescent COVID-19.

The chain links TRBV7-8 to TRBJ1-5; TRBD1 aligns across 7 bases. This CDR3 spans 17 amino acids. Germline V gives CDR1 SGHVS, CDR2 FQNEAQ. V lost 0 bases and J lost 0; bases outside the gene matches: 5. The CDR3 region is CASSLAPRGLSNQPQHF. The CDR3 DNA reads as TGTGCCAGCAGCTTAGCGCCGAGGGGGCTTAGCAATCAGCCCCAGCATTTT.

This chain links TRBV5-1 with TRBJ1-1; D unresolved. CDR3 length: 13 amino acids. Per germline, CDR1 SGHRS and CDR2 YFSETQ. V shed 3 bases and J shed 0 bases, with 6 bases lying between them. The CDR3 DNA sequence: TGCGCCAGCAGCTCGGGAGTGAACACTGAAGCTTTCTTT. This gives the protein CASSSGVNTEAFF.

This clone was detected once. The rearrangement joins TRBV7-2 to TRBJ2-1; TRBD1 matches at 8 bases. The ends lost 4 bases at V and 0 bases at J; junction bases unmatched: 5. The CDR3 covers 16 residues. The germline V gene encodes CDR1 SGHTA and CDR2 FQGNSA. This chain's CDR3 is CASSSGTGSSYNEQFF. The CDR3 nucleotides are TGTGCCAGCAGCTCCGGGACAGGCAGCTCCTACAATGAGCAGTTCTTC.

The V gene is TRBV5-6, the J gene TRBJ1-2; 7 nucleotides line up with TRBD1. CDR3 length equals 14 residues. V gave up 4 bases and J gave up 3 bases; unmatched junction bases: 6. Germline CDR1 reads SGHDT; CDR2 reads YYEEEE. CDR3 protein: CASSKGQLHYGYTF. Here the CDR3 DNA reads TGTGCCAGCAGCAAGGGACAGCTCCACTATGGCTACACCTTC.

The rearrangement joins TRBV6-6 to TRBJ2-6; 9 bases line up with TRBD1. Per the germline V gene, CDR1 is MNHNY and CDR2 is SVGAGI (reference sequence). V shed 8 bases and J 4 bases; nucleotides not matched to a gene: 9. This CDR3 spans 16 amino acids. The CDR3 region has the DNA TGTGCCAGCGGTGGGACAGGGATTGCCGGGGCCAACGTCCTGACTTTC. The encoded protein is CASGGTGIAGANVLTF.

DNA for the CDR3: TGCGCCAGCCGTTTCTTAGGGGGATCAGAGCAGTTCTTC. The encoded protein is CASRFLGGSEQFF. The chain joins TRBV4-1 to TRBJ2-1; tentatively, D is TRBD1 (6 bases). Germline V gene lookup returns CDR1 MGHRA and CDR2 YSYEKL. This CDR3 is built from 13 residues. Trimming removed 8 bases from V and 10 bases from J, with 18 bases in between.